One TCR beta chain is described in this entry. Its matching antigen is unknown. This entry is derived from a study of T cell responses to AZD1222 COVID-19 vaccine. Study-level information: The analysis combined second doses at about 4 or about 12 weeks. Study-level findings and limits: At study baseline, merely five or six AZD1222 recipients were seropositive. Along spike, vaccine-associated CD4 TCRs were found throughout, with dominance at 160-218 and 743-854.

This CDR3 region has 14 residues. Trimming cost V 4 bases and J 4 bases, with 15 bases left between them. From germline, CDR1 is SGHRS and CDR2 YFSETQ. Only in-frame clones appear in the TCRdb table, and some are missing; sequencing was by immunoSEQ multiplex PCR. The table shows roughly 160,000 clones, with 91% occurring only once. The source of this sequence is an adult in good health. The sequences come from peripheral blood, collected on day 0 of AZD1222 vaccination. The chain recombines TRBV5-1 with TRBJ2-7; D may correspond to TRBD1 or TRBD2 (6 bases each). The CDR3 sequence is CASSPQGGSYEQYF. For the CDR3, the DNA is TGCGCCAGCAGCCCTCAAGGGGGGTCTTACGAGCAGTACTTC.